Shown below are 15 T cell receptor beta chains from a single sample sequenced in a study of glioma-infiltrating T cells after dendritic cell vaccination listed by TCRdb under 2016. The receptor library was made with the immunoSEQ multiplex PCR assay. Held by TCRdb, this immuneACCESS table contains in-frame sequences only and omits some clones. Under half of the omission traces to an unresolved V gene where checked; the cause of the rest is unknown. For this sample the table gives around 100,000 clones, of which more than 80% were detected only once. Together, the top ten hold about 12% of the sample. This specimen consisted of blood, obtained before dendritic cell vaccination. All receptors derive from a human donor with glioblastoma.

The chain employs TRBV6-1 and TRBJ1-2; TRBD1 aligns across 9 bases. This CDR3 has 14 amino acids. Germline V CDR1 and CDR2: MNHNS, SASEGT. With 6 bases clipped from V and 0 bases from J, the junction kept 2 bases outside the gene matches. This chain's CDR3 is CASRWTGANYGYTF. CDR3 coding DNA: TGTGCCAGCAGGTGGACAGGGGCTAACTATGGCTACACCTTC.

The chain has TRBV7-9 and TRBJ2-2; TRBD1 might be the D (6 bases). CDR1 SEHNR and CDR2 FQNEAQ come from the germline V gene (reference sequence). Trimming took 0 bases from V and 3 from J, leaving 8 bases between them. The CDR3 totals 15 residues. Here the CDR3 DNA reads TGTGCCAGCAGCTTAGCACAGGGCGACACCGGGGAGCTGTTTTTT. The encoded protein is CASSLAQGDTGELFF.

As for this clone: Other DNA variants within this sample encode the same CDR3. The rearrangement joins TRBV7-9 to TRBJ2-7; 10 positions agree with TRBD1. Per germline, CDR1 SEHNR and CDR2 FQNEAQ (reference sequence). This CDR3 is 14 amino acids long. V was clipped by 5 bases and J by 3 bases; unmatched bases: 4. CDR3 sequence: CASSPRDRGYEQYF. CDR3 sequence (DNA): TGTGCCAGCAGCCCCCGGGACAGGGGCTACGAGCAGTACTTC.

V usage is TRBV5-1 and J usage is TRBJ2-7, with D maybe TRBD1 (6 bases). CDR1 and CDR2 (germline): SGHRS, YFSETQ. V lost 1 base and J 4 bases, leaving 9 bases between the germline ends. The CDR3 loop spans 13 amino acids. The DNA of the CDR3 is TGCGCCAGCAGCTTGACAGGGCAATACGAGCAGTACTTC. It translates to CASSLTGQYEQYF.

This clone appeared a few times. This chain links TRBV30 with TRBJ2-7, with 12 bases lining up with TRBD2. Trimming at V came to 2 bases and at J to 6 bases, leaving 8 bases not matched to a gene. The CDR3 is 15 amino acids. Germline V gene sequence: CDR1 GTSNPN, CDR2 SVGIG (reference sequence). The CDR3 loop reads CAWSPQTSGGVEQYF. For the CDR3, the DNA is TGTGCCTGGAGTCCTCAGACTAGCGGGGGCGTCGAGCAGTACTTC.

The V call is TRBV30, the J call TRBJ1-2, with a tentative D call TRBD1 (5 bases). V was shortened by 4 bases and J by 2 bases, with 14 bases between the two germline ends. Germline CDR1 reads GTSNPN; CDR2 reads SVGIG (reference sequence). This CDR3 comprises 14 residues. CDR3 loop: CAWTKTAINYGYTF. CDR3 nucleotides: TGTGCCTGGACAAAGACAGCGATAAACTATGGCTACACCTTC.

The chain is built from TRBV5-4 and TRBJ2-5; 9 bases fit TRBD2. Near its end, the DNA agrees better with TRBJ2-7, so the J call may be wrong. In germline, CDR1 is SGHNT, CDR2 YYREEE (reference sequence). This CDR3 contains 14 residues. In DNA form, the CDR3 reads TGTGCCAGCAGGCCGACTAGCGGAACCTACGAGCAGTACTTC. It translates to CASRPTSGTYEQYF.

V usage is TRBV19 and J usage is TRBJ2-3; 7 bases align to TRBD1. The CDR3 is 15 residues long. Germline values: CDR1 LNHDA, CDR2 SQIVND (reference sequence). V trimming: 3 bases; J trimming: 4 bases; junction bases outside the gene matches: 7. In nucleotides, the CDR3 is TGTGCCAGTAGTATGACGACAGGGACGGCAGATACGCAGTATTTT. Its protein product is CASSMTTGTADTQYF.

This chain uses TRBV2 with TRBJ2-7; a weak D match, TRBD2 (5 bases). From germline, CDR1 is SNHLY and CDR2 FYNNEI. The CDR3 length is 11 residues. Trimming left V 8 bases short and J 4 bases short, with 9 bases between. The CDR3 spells CASSRGYEQYF. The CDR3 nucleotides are TGTGCCAGCTCTCGGGGTTACGAGCAGTACTTC.

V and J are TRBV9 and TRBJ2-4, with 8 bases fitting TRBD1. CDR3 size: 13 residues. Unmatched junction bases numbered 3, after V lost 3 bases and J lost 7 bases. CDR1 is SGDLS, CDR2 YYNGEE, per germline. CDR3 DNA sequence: TGTGCCAGCAGCGACCGGACAGGGAACATTCAGTACTTC. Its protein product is CASSDRTGNIQYF. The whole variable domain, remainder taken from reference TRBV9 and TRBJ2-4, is DSGVTQTPKHLITATGQRVTLRCSPRSGDLSVYWYQQSLDQGLQFLIQYYNGEERAKGNILERFSAQQFPDLHSELNLSSLELGDSALYFCASSDRTGNIQYFGAGTRLSVL.

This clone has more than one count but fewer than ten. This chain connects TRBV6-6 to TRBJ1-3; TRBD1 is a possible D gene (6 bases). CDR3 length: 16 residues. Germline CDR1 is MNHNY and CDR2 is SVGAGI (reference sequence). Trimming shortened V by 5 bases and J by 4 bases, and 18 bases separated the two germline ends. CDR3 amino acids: CASSALGQPIGNTIYF. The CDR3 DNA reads TGTGCCAGCAGTGCTTTAGGACAGCCCATCGGAAACACCATATATTTT.

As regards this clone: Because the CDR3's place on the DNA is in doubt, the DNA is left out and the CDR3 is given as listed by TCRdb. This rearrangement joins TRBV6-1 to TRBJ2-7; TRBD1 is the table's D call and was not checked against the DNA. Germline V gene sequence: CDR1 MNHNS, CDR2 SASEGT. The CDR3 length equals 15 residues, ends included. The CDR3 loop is CATNSLDKATYEQYF.

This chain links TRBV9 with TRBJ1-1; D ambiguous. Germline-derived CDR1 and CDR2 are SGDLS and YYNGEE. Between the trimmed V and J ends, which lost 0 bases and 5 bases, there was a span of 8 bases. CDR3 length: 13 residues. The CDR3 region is CASSVDSATEAFF. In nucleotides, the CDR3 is TGTGCCAGCAGCGTAGATTCTGCGACTGAAGCTTTCTTT.

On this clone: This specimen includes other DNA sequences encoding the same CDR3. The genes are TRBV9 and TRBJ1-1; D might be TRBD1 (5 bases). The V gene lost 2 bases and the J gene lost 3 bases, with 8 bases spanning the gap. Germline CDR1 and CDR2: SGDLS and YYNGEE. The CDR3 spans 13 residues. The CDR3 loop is CASSVGGDTEAFF. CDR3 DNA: TGTGCCAGCAGCGTTGGGGGGGACACTGAAGCTTTCTTT.

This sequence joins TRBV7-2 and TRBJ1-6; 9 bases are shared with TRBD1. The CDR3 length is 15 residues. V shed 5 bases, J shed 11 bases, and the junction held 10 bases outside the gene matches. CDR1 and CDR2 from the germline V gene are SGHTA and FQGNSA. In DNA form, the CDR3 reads TGTGCCAGCAGCAATCCGGGACAGGGCCCTCCACCCCTCCACTTT. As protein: CASSNPGQGPPPLHF.